What follows is one T cell receptor (beta chain) and its context. The CDR3 is 13 residues long. Trimming cost V 5 bases and J 12 bases; bases outside gene matches: 9. Germline values: CDR1 MNHEY, CDR2 SMNVEV (reference sequence). The data are from a study of blood T cell repertoires in COVID-19. The overall study: In each case, the material was cDNA or gDNA derived from T cells, B-cell-depleted T cells, or PBMCs.

Libraries were prepared by immunoSEQ multiplex PCR; TCRdb keeps only in-frame clonotypes and omits some of them. In the table there are 70,000 or so clones, approximately 90% of which are singletons. The chain uses TRBV27 and TRBJ2-3, with 9 positions matching TRBD1. The sequenced material came from peripheral blood. The origin of this receptor is a man in his 60s with acute or convalescent COVID-19. CDR3 sequence (DNA): TGTGCCAGCAGTCCACCGGGACAGGGTCATCAGTATTTT. Its protein product is CASSPPGQGHQYF.